This T cell receptor beta chain was identified in a study of graft-versus-host responses after intestinal transplantation. With respect to this clone: Its antigen is unidentified.

The CDR3 contains 14 residues. Germline assignment: CDR1 LNHDA and CDR2 SQIVND (reference sequence). Trimming left V 5 bases short and J 2 bases short, with 12 bases between. The method was immunoSEQ multiplex PCR; TCRdb's version includes in-frame clones alone and lacks a portion of them. The table has approximately 130,000 clones, approximately 92% seen once. This receptor was obtained from a human donor who received an intestinal transplant. The material was unstimulated CD4+ T cells sorted from spleen or lymph node cells, obtained before intestinal transplant. The chain is built from TRBV19 and TRBJ1-2; a weak D match, TRBD1 (5 bases). CDR3 DNA sequence: TGTGCCAGTAGTCTCCAAGGGGAAAACTATGGCTACACCTTC. Translated, it gives CASSLQGENYGYTF.